The clone carrying this TCR beta chain was picked up many times. Its antigen is unknown. As the library was built, unique molecular identifiers were attached to individual cDNA molecules. As originally analysed: Counts of TCRs in each sample centred on a median of approximately 100,000 and extended from around 24,000 to 710,000. In TCRdb, the RACE reads were re-called with MiXCR into one record per CDR3 protein. The V and J calls shown here were made by TCRdb, not taken from the authors' results. Seen here are 35,000 to 50,000 distinct CDR3 sequences, over 3.5% observed once, and the top ten hold roughly 1.7%. The data stem from a study of human T cells and chemical hapten exposure. General study results and limits: No alteration of TCRs above 1 in 1000 frequency was seen with DPC sensitization.

The CDR3 consists of 15 residues. From germline, CDR1 is KGHSH and CDR2 LQKENI. V dropped 3 bases and J dropped 0 bases, with 8 bases sitting between them. Stated time point: healthy volunteer bleed at 2 weeks. Unseparated into fractions, whole blood served as the source from which total RNA was extracted. This receptor was identified in a female donor in good health. Some clones in this sample may be carry-over from other donors' samples. The gene calls are TRBV18 and TRBJ1-4; D gene unclear. Material: whole blood. The DNA of the CDR3 is TGTGCCAGCTCACCCGGACGCGCAACTAATGAAAAACTGTTTTTT. This encodes CASSPGRATNEKLFF. Full variable domain (outside the CDR3, taken from reference TRBV18 and TRBJ1-4): NAGVMQNPRHLVRRRGQEARLRCSPMKGHSHVYWYRQLPEEGLKFMVYLQKENIIDESGMPKERFSAEFPKEGPSILRIQQVVRGDSAAYFCASSPGRATNEKLFFGSGTQLSVL.